The sequence of this T cell receptor (beta chain) was determined in a study of regulatory T cells in long-lasting Graves disease. Only a few counts were recorded for this clonotype. The authors built TCR beta libraries using iRepertoire HTBI primers and Arm-PCR of CDR3 regions. TCRdb reprocessed the multiplex PCR reads via MiXCR and lists one record per CDR3 protein. The sample records about 430,000 distinct CDR3 sequences, 21% being singletons. As to time point: persistent/refractory GD, antithyroid drugs over 5 years with positive TRAb. Generation of the TCR library employed RNA extracted from PBMCs. CDR3 length equals 15 residues. The germline CDR1 and CDR2 sequences are MNHEY and SVGAGI. V shed 0 bases, J shed 2 bases, and the junction held 3 bases outside the gene matches.

The receptor was derived from a female donor with Graves disease. V is TRBV6-5 and J is TRBJ1-2; the match to TRBD1 covers 7 bases. Sample: peripheral blood mononuclear cells (PBMCs), taken when the disease was refractory, from a patient treated with antithyroid drugs. This chain's CDR3 is CASSYSAGGNYGYTF. The CDR3 nucleotides are TGTGCCAGCAGTTACTCGGCAGGGGGGAACTATGGCTACACCTTC.